The clone carrying this TCR beta chain appeared many times. Trimming removed 0 bases from V and 4 bases from J, with 6 bases in between. CDR3 size: 13 residues. CDR1 SGHAT and CDR2 FQNNGV come from the germline V gene. This record belongs to a study of T cells in Graves' hyperthyroidism and ophthalmopathy. The TCR beta CDR3 regions underwent amplification using RNA transcripts as the source. HTBI primers were employed in a first-round RT-PCR of the TCR CDR3. TCRdb processed the multiplex PCR reads anew with MiXCR; each CDR3 protein has one entry. The sample lists fewer than 350,000 distinct CDR3 sequences, over 20% seen once, with around half in the top ten.

The chain carries TRBV11-2 and TRBJ1-2, with D hard to call. This clonotype was obtained from a woman aged 45-59 years with Graves' hyperthyroidism. Sequencing was done on a sample of blood. DNA for the CDR3: TGTGCCAGCAGCTTAGAACAGCTCTATGGCTACACCTTC. Amino acid sequence: CASSLEQLYGYTF.